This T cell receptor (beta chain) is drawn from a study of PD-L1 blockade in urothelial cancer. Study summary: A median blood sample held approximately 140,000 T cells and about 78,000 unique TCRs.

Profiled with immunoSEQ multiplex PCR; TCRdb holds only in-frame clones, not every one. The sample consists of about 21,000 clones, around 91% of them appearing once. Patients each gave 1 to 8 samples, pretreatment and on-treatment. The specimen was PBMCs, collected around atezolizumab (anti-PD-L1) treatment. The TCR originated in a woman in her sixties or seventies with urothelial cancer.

CDR3 residues: CASSQAKQGFGKNIQYF. CDR3 in DNA: TGCGCCAGCAGCCAGGCCAAACAGGGCTTTGGGAAAAACATTCAGTACTTC. The J gene is TRBJ2-4, the V gene TRBV4-3; tentative D call: TRBD1 (6 bases). The CDR3 length is 17 residues. Per the germline V gene, CDR1 is LGHNA and CDR2 is YSLEER. V lost 3 bases, J lost 4 bases, and 19 bases lay in between.